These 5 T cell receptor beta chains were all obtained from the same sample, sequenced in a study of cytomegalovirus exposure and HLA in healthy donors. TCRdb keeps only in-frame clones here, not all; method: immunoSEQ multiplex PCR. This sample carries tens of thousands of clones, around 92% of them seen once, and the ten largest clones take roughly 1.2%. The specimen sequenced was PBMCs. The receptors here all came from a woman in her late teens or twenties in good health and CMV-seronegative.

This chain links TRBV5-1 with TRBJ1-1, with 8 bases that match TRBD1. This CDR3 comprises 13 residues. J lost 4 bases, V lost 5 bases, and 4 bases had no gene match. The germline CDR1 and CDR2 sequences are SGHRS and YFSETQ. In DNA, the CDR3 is TGCGCCAGCAGTTTACAGGGGGTCACTGAAGCTTTCTTT. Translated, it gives CASSLQGVTEAFF. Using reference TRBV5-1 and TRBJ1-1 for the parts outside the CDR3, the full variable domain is KAGVTQTPRYLIKTRGQQVTLSCSPISGHRSVSWYQQTPGQGLQFLFEYFSETQRNKGNFPGRFSGRQFSNSRSEMNVSTLELGDSALYLCASSLQGVTEAFFGQGTRLTVV.

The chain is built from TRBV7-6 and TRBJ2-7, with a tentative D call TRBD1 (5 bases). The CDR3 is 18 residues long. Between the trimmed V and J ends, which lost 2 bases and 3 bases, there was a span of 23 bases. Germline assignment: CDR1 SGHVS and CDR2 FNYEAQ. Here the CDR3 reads CASSLCRELWALLYEQYF. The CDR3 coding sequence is TGTGCCAGCAGCTTATGCAGGGAACTTTGGGCTCTCCTCTACGAGCAGTACTTC.

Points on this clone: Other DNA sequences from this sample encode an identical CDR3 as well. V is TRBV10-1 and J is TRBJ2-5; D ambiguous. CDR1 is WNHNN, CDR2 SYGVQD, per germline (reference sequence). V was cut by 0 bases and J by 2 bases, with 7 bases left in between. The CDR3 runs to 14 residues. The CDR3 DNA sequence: TGCGCCAGCAGTGAGTCTGGCGGACAAGAGACCCAGTACTTC. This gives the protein CASSESGGQETQYF.

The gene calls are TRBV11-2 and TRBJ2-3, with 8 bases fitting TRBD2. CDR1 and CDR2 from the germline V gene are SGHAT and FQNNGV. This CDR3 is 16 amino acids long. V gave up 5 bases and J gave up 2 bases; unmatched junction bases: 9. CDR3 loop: CASSVTAGEATDTQYF. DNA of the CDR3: TGTGCCAGCAGCGTAACAGCGGGAGAAGCCACAGATACGCAGTATTTT.

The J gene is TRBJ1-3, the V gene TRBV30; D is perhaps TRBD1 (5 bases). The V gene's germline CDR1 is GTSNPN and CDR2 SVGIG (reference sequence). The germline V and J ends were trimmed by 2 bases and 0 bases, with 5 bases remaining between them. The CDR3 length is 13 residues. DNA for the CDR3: TGTGCCTGGAGTAGGGGCTCTGGAAACACCATATATTTT. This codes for CAWSRGSGNTIYF.